These T cell receptor beta chains were read from a single sample in a study of T cell responses to AZD1222 COVID-19 vaccine. Assay: immunoSEQ multiplex PCR; the TCRdb copy retains only in-frame clones and omits some. The table has some 200,000 clones, approximately 93% seen once. The input for sequencing was peripheral blood, taken on day 0 of AZD1222 vaccination. The receptors were gathered from an adult in good health. The CDR3 runs from the conserved cysteine through the conserved F or W. D genes are given only for firm matches. The size entry is marked missing in some rows and otherwise reads once, few, many or a size class.

D gene: NA; V gene: TRBV3-1/TRBV3-2; J gene: TRBJ1-2; clone size: once; CDR3 DNA: TGTGCCAGCAGCCTCGCCGGGCCTCGGGAATATGGCTACACCTTC; CDR3 protein: CASSLAGPREYGYTF
D gene: NA; V gene: TRBV6-2/TRBV6-3; J gene: TRBJ2-5; clone size: NA; CDR3 DNA: TGTGCCAGCAGTTTCACAGGAGTAAAAGAGACCCAGTACTTC; CDR3 protein: CASSFTGVKETQYF
D gene: NA; V gene: TRBV7-9; J gene: TRBJ1-1; clone size: NA; CDR3 DNA: TGTGCCAGCAAATCCAGGGGTTCGGCCACTGAAGCTTTCTTT; CDR3 protein: CASKSRGSATEAFF
D gene: TRBD1; V gene: TRBV11-2; J gene: TRBJ1-4; clone size: NA; CDR3 DNA: TGTGCCAGCAGCTGGGGACAGATAGGAAACTTGTTGGCTAATGAAAAACTGTTTTTT; CDR3 protein: CASSWGQIGNLLANEKLFF
D gene: NA; V gene: TRBV6-5; J gene: TRBJ1-4; clone size: NA; CDR3 DNA: TGTGCCAGCAGTCGCACTTGGACTAATGAAAAACTGTTTTTT; CDR3 protein: CASSRTWTNEKLFF
D gene: TRBD2; V gene: TRBV5-4; J gene: TRBJ2-6; clone size: NA; CDR3 DNA: TGTGCCAGCAGGTCCGGACTAGCGGGAGGCTCTGGGGCCAACGTCCTGACTTTC; CDR3 protein: CASRSGLAGGSGANVLTF
D gene: TRBD1; V gene: TRBV7-9; J gene: TRBJ2-3; clone size: NA; CDR3 DNA: TGTGCCAGCAGCTTACCTGGACAGGCAGATACGCAGTATTTT; CDR3 protein: CASSLPGQADTQYF
D gene: TRBD1; V gene: TRBV7-6; J gene: TRBJ1-5; clone size: once; CDR3 DNA: TGTGCCAGCAGCCCCAGGGGGCAGGTCGAGCCCCAGCATTTT; CDR3 protein: CASSPRGQVEPQHF
D gene: NA; V gene: TRBV27; J gene: TRBJ1-2; clone size: once; CDR3 DNA: TGTGCCAGCAGGTTGCAGGGGAGAGCTAACTATGGCTACACCTTC; CDR3 protein: CASRLQGRANYGYTF
D gene: NA; V gene: TRBV3-1/TRBV3-2; J gene: TRBJ1-4; clone size: NA; CDR3 DNA: TGTGCCAGCAGCCAAGAGGGAACAGGGAATGAAAAACTGTTTTTT; CDR3 protein: CASSQEGTGNEKLFF
D gene: NA; V gene: TRBV7-9; J gene: TRBJ1-3; clone size: NA; CDR3 DNA: TGTGCCAGCCGGGGACAACCTGGAAACACCATATATTTT; CDR3 protein: CASRGQPGNTIYF
D gene: NA; V gene: TRBV27; J gene: TRBJ2-1; clone size: NA; CDR3 DNA: TGTGCCAGCAGTCCCACTTACTACAATGAGCAGTTCTTC; CDR3 protein: CASSPTYYNEQFF
D gene: TRBD1; V gene: TRBV3-1/TRBV3-2; J gene: TRBJ1-2; clone size: NA; CDR3 DNA: TGTGCCAGCAGCCAAGTCAGGGGGGAAACTAACTATGGCTACACCTTC; CDR3 protein: CASSQVRGETNYGYTF
D gene: NA; V gene: TRBV19; J gene: TRBJ2-7; clone size: NA; CDR3 DNA: TGTGCCAGTAGTCTACCGGCAGGAGGTCATTACGAGCAGTACTTC; CDR3 protein: CASSLPAGGHYEQYF
D gene: TRBD1; V gene: TRBV2; J gene: TRBJ1-2; clone size: NA; CDR3 DNA: TGTGCCAGGGACAGGGGCCCCGGGTCCGGCTACACCTTC; CDR3 protein: CARDRGPGSGYTF
D gene: NA; V gene: TRBV6-1; J gene: TRBJ1-2; clone size: NA; CDR3 DNA: TGTGCCAGCAGTGAAATGCAGCAAGGCTACACCTTC; CDR3 protein: CASSEMQQGYTF
D gene: TRBD2; V gene: TRBV24-1; J gene: TRBJ2-3; clone size: NA; CDR3 DNA: TGTGCCACCGGCGCCTCCGGGACTAACAGTAATACGCAGTATTTT; CDR3 protein: CATGASGTNSNTQYF
D gene: NA; V gene: TRBV6-1; J gene: TRBJ1-1; clone size: NA; CDR3 DNA: TGTGCCAGCAGTGAACGGGGATCAGACACTGAAGCTTTCTTT; CDR3 protein: CASSERGSDTEAFF
D gene: NA; V gene: TRBV5-6; J gene: TRBJ1-1; clone size: NA; CDR3 DNA: TGTGCCAGCAGCTTGGTCGTCCCAGGGTCGACTTTCTTT; CDR3 protein: CASSLVVPGSTFF
D gene: NA; V gene: TRBV28; J gene: TRBJ1-4; clone size: NA; CDR3 DNA: TGTGCCAGCAGTTTTCAACGCGACAGGACTAATGAAAAACTGTTTTTT; CDR3 protein: CASSFQRDRTNEKLFF
D gene: NA; V gene: TRBV5-6; J gene: TRBJ1-1; clone size: NA; CDR3 DNA: TGTGCCAGCAGCTTTCGACAGAGCCCTCGTTCCACTGAAGCTTTCTTT; CDR3 protein: CASSFRQSPRSTEAFF
D gene: TRBD2; V gene: TRBV11-2; J gene: TRBJ2-1; clone size: NA; CDR3 DNA: TGTGCCAGCAGCTTTACGGGAGGGCCGAATGAGCAGTTCTTC; CDR3 protein: CASSFTGGPNEQFF
D gene: NA; V gene: TRBV27; J gene: TRBJ1-3; clone size: NA; CDR3 DNA: TGTGCCAGCAGTTTCGGTCCAGGGAGCTCTGGAAACACCATATATTTT; CDR3 protein: CASSFGPGSSGNTIYF
D gene: TRBD1; V gene: TRBV7-9; J gene: TRBJ1-2; clone size: NA; CDR3 DNA: TGTGCCAGCAGCTTAAGACAGGGGATTTTGGACTATGGCTACACCTTC; CDR3 protein: CASSLRQGILDYGYTF
D gene: TRBD1; V gene: TRBV19; J gene: TRBJ2-1; clone size: NA; CDR3 DNA: TGTGCCACCTCGCCTGGACAGGGTATCAATGAGCAGTTCTTC; CDR3 protein: CATSPGQGINEQFF
D gene: NA; V gene: TRBV19; J gene: TRBJ2-2; clone size: NA; CDR3 DNA: TGTGCCAGTAGTATTCAGGGAAGCGGGGAGCTGTTTTTT; CDR3 protein: CASSIQGSGELFF
D gene: TRBD1; V gene: TRBV7-9; J gene: TRBJ1-2; clone size: NA; CDR3 DNA: TGTGCCAGCAGCTACAGGGGCGGCTACACCTTC; CDR3 protein: CASSYRGGYTF
D gene: NA; V gene: TRBV18; J gene: TRBJ1-1; clone size: NA; CDR3 DNA: TGTGCCAGCTCACCAATGGGGAGAAATTCTGAAGCTTTCTTT; CDR3 protein: CASSPMGRNSEAFF
D gene: NA; V gene: TRBV5-1; J gene: TRBJ2-5; clone size: NA; CDR3 DNA: TGCGCCAGCAGCTTGAACACGGCTCGGGAGACCCAGTACTTC; CDR3 protein: CASSLNTARETQYF
D gene: TRBD2; V gene: TRBV11-3; J gene: TRBJ2-3; clone size: NA; CDR3 DNA: TGTGCCAGCAGCTTAGGGGCGGGGACTAGCGGTGCAGATACGCAGTATTTT; CDR3 protein: CASSLGAGTSGADTQYF
D gene: NA; V gene: TRBV19; J gene: TRBJ1-3; clone size: NA; CDR3 DNA: TGTGCCGCAGAGCAGGCCTTTGGAAACACCATATATTTT; CDR3 protein: CAAEQAFGNTIYF
D gene: NA; V gene: TRBV27; J gene: TRBJ1-5; clone size: NA; CDR3 DNA: TGTGCCAGCAGTGACCCTACCGCCGGGCAGCCCCAGCATTTT; CDR3 protein: CASSDPTAGQPQHF
D gene: TRBD2; V gene: TRBV29-1; J gene: TRBJ2-1; clone size: NA; CDR3 DNA: TGCAGCGTGTACCTAGCGGGGGGTATCTACAATGAGCAGTTCTTC; CDR3 protein: CSVYLAGGIYNEQFF
D gene: TRBD1; V gene: TRBV5-1; J gene: TRBJ2-7; clone size: NA; CDR3 DNA: TGCGCCAGCAGCTTTTCGGGACAGGGGAACGAGCAGTACTTC; CDR3 protein: CASSFSGQGNEQYF
D gene: NA; V gene: TRBV18; J gene: TRBJ1-1; clone size: NA; CDR3 DNA: TGTGCCAGCGCGCCAGGAAGGAACACTGAAGCTTTCTTT; CDR3 protein: CASAPGRNTEAFF
D gene: NA; V gene: TRBV7-8; J gene: TRBJ1-1; clone size: once; CDR3 DNA: TGTGCCAGCAGCTTTCAGGGGAGCACTGAAGCTTTCTTT; CDR3 protein: CASSFQGSTEAFF
D gene: TRBD1; V gene: TRBV5-6; J gene: TRBJ1-2; clone size: many; CDR3 DNA: TGTGCCAGCAGCCCCGGACAGGGGTATGGCTACACCTTC; CDR3 protein: CASSPGQGYGYTF
D gene: TRBD1; V gene: TRBV3-1/TRBV3-2; J gene: TRBJ1-2; clone size: NA; CDR3 DNA: TGTGCCAGCAGCGTACAGGGGGTTAGCTATGGCTACACCTTC; CDR3 protein: CASSVQGVSYGYTF
D gene: NA; V gene: TRBV7-9; J gene: TRBJ2-2; clone size: NA; CDR3 DNA: TGTGCCAGCAGCTCGCAGGGGAACACCGGGGAGCTGTTTTTT; CDR3 protein: CASSSQGNTGELFF
D gene: TRBD1; V gene: TRBV11-2; J gene: TRBJ2-2; clone size: NA; CDR3 DNA: TGTGCCAGCAAAGGACAGGTTAACACCGGGGAGCTGTTTTTT; CDR3 protein: CASKGQVNTGELFF
D gene: NA; V gene: TRBV4-2; J gene: TRBJ1-1; clone size: NA; CDR3 DNA: TGTGCCAGCAGCCGTAAAGCGGGAGACATTAACGCTGAAGCTTTCTTT; CDR3 protein: CASSRKAGDINAEAFF
D gene: TRBD2; V gene: TRBV7-8; J gene: TRBJ2-5; clone size: few; CDR3 DNA: TGTGCCAGCAGCTTAAATGGACTAGCGGGGACTCAAGAGACCCAGTACTTC; CDR3 protein: CASSLNGLAGTQETQYF
D gene: NA; V gene: TRBV9; J gene: TRBJ1-2; clone size: NA; CDR3 DNA: TGTGCCAGCAGCGGGTCGGGGGGGCCAAACTATGGCTACACCTTC; CDR3 protein: CASSGSGGPNYGYTF